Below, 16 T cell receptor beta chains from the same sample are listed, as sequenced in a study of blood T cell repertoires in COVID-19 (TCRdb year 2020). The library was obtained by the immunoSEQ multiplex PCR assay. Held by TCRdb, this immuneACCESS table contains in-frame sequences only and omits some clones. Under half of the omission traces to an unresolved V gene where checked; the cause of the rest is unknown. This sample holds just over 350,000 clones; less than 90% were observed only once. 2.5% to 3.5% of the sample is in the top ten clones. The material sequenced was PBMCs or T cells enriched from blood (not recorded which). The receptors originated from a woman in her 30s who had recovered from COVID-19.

The CDR3 loop is CASRALRERFEKLFF. The DNA of the CDR3 is TGTGCCAGTAGGGCATTAAGGGAGCGGTTTGAAAAACTGTTTTTT. V gene TRBV19 combines with J gene TRBJ1-4; D gene ambiguous. V was shortened by 6 bases and J by 7 bases, with 18 bases between the two germline ends. CDR1 LNHDA and CDR2 SQIVND come from the germline V gene (reference sequence). The CDR3 consists of 15 residues.

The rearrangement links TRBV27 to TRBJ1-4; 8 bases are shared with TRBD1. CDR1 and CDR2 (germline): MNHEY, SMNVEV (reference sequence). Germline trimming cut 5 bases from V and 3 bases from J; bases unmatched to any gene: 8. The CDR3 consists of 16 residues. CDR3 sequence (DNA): TGTGCCAGCAGTCCCGGGACAGGTGGGGCTAATGAAAAACTGTTTTTT. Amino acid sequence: CASSPGTGGANEKLFF.

CDR3 in DNA: TGTGCCAGCAGCCAAAGACTAGCGGGAGACGAGCAGTACTTC. Its translation is CASSQRLAGDEQYF. V and J are TRBV11-2 and TRBJ2-7; 12 nucleotides agree with TRBD2. V was clipped by 5 bases and J by 5 bases; unmatched bases: 4. The CDR3 is 14 amino acids. Germline CDR1 reads SGHAT; CDR2 reads FQNNGV.

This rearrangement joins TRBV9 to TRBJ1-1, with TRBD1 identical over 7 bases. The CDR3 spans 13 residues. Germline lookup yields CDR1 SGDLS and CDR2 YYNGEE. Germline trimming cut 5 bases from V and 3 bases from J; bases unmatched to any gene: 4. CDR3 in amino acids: CASRNTGDTEAFF. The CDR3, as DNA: TGTGCCAGCAGAAACACAGGGGACACTGAAGCTTTCTTT.

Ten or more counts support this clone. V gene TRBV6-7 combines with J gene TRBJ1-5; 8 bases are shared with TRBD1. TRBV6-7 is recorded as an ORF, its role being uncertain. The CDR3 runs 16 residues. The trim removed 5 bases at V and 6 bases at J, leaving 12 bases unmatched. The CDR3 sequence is CASSQRGQEKTQPQHF. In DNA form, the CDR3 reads TGTGCCAGCAGTCAAAGGGGACAGGAGAAAACTCAGCCCCAGCATTTT.

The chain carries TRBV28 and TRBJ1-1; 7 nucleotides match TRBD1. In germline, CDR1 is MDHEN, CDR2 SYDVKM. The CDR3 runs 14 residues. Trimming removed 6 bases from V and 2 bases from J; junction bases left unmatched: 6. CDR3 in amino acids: CASSSGQFNTEAFF. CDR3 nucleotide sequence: TGTGCCAGCAGCTCGGGACAGTTCAACACTGAAGCTTTCTTT. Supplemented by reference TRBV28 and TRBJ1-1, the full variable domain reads DVKVTQSSRYLVKRTGEKVFLECVQDMDHENMFWYRQDPGLGLRLIYFSYDVKMKEKGDIPEGYSVSREKKERFSLILESASTNQTSMYLCASSSGQFNTEAFFGQGTRLTVV.

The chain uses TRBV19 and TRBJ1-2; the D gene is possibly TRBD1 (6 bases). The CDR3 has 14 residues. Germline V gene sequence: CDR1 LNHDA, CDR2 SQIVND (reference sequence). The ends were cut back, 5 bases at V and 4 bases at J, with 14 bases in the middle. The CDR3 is CASSPKQGPYGYTF. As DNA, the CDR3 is TGTGCCAGTAGTCCAAAACAGGGCCCCTATGGCTACACCTTC.

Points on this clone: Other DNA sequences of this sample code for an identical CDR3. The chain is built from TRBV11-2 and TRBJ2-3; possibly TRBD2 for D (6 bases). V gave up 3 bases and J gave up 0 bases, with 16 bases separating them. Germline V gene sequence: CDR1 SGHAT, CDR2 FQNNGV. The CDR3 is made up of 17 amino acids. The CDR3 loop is CASSLRGAGKSTDTQYF. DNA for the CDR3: TGTGCCAGCAGCTTGCGTGGGGCGGGAAAAAGCACAGATACGCAGTATTTT. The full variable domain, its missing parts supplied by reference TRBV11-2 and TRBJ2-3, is EAGVAQSPRYKIIEKRQSVAFWCNPISGHATLYWYQQILGQGPKLLIQFQNNGVVDDSQLPKDRFSAERLKGVDSTLKIQPAKLEDSAVYLCASSLRGAGKSTDTQYFGPGTRLTVL.

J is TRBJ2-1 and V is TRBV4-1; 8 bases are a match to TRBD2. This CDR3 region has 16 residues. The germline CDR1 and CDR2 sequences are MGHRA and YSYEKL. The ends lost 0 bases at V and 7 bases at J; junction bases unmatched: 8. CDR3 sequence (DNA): TGCGCCAGCAGCCAAGATTGGCGGGGGGCGGAGAATGAGCAGTTCTTC. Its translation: CASSQDWRGAENEQFF.

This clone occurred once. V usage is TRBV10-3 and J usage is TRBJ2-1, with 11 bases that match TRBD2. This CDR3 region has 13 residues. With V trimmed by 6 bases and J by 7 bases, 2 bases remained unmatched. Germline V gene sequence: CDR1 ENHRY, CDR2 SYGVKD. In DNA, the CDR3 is TGTGCCATCAGCTTAGCGGGGGGGAATGAGCAGTTCTTC. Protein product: CAISLAGGNEQFF.

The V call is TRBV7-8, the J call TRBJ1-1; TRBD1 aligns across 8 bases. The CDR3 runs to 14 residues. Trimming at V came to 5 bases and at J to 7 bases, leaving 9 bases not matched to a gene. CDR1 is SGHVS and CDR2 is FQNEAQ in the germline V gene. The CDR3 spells CASSKSRDRSEAFF. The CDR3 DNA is TGTGCCAGCAGCAAGAGTCGGGACAGGAGTGAAGCTTTCTTT.

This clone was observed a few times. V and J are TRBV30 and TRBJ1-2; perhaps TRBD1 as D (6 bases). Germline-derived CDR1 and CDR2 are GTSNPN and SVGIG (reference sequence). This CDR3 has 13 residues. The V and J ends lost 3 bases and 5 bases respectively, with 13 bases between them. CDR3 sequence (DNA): TGTGCCTGGAGGAAGGAAGGGGGATATGGCTACACCTTC. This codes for CAWRKEGGYGYTF.

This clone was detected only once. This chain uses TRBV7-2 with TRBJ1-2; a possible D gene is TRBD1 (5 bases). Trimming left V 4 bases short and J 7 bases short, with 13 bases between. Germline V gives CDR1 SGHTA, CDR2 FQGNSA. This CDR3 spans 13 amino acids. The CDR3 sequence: CASSSGPQGGYTF. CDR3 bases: TGTGCCAGCAGCTCCGGCCCCCAGGGTGGCTACACCTTC.

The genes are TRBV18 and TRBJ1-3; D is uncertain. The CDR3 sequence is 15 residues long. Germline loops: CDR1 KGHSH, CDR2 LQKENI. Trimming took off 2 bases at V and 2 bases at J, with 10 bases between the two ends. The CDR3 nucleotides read TGTGCCAGCTCACCAGGTAGTTCCGCTGGAAACACCATATATTTT. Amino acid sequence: CASSPGSSAGNTIYF.

This CDR3 reads CASSLAESNEQFF. The DNA for the CDR3 is TGTGCCAGCAGCTTAGCCGAGTCAAATGAGCAGTTCTTC. J is TRBJ2-1 and V is TRBV11-2; no definite D call. Trimming cost V 1 base and J 7 bases, with 8 bases left between them. Germline V gives CDR1 SGHAT, CDR2 FQNNGV. This CDR3 contains 13 residues.

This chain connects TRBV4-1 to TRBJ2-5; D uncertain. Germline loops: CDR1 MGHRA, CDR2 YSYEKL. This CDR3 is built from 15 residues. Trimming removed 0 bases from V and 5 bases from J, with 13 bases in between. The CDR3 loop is CASSQDSANRETQYF. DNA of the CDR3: TGCGCCAGCAGCCAAGATTCCGCGAACCGGGAGACCCAGTACTTC.